Presented here are 3 T cell receptor beta chains from one specimen sequenced in a study of CD8 T cells in ankylosing spondylitis. Overall study findings and caveats: Seemingly characteristic of ankylosing spondylitis blood was a TCR beta motif consisting of eight highly homologous variants.

TCRdb recomputed calls from the 5' RACE reads with MiXCR, one row per CDR3 protein. The sample carries 300,000 to 400,000 distinct CDR3 sequences, 20% to 25% recorded once. No antigen has been assigned to these receptors. Sequenced input: blood, either unsorted or a sorted T cell fraction (not recorded which). Receptor source: a male donor with ankylosing spondylitis.

The chain employs TRBV11-3 and TRBJ2-7; D may be TRBD1 (5 bases). V dropped 0 bases and J dropped 5 bases, with 14 bases sitting between them. CDR1 and CDR2 from the germline V gene are SGHNT and YENEEA. This CDR3 region has 15 residues. The CDR3 spells CASSLEIRDWHEQYF. The DNA of the CDR3 is TGTGCCAGCAGCTTAGAGATCAGGGATTGGCACGAGCAGTACTTC. Full variable domain (outside the CDR3, taken from reference TRBV11-3 and TRBJ2-7): EAGVVQSPRYKIIEKKQPVAFWCNPISGHNTLYWYLQNLGQGPELLIRYENEEAVDDSQLPKDRFSAERLKGVDSTLKIQPAELGDSAVYLCASSLEIRDWHEQYFGPGTRLTVT.

J is TRBJ2-7 and V is TRBV15, with D perhaps assigned TRBD1 or TRBD2 (6 bases each). CDR1 and CDR2 (germline): LNHNV, YYDKDF (reference sequence). This CDR3 is 13 amino acids long. V lost 0 bases to trimming and J lost 6 bases, with 9 bases between them. CDR3 sequence (DNA): TGTGCCACCAGCAGAGATCGGGGGCGCGAGCAGTACTTC. Residues: CATSRDRGREQYF.

CDR3 in DNA: TGTGCCAGCAGCTTAGCCGCCCTGGAGAACACTGAAGCTTTCTTT. Its protein is CASSLAALENTEAFF. This chain connects TRBV7-2 to TRBJ1-1; D call uncertain. Germline CDR1 SGHTA, CDR2 FQGNSA. The CDR3 covers 15 residues. V was pared by 0 bases and J by 1 base, with 9 bases between.